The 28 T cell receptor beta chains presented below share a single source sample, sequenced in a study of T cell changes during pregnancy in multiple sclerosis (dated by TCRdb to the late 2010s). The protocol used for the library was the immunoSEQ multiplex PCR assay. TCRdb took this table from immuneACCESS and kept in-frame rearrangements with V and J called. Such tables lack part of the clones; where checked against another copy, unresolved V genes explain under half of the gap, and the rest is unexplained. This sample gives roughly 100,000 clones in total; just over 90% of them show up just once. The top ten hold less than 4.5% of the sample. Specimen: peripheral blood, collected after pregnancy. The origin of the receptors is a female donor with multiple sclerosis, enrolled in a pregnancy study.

In nucleotides, the CDR3 is TGCGCCAGCAGCCAAGAGAGGGTGGTATCCTATGGCTACACCTTC. It specifies CASSQERVVSYGYTF. V is TRBV4-1 and J is TRBJ1-2; the D is unclear. The CDR3 sequence is 15 residues long. With 0 bases removed from V and 4 bases from J, the gap between germline ends came to 12 bases. Germline CDR1 is MGHRA and CDR2 is YSYEKL.

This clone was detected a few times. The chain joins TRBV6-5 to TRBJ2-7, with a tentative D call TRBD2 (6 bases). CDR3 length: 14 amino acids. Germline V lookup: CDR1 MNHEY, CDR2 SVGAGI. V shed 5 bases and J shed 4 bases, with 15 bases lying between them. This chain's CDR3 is CASSPRTSIYEQYF. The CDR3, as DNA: TGTGCCAGCAGTCCCAGAACTAGCATTTACGAGCAGTACTTC.

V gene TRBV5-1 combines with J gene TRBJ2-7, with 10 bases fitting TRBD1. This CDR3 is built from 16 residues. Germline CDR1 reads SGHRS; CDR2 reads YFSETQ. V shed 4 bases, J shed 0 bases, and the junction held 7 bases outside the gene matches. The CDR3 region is CASSRDRGSSSYEQYF. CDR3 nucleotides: TGCGCCAGCAGCAGGGACAGGGGTTCAAGCTCCTACGAGCAGTACTTC.

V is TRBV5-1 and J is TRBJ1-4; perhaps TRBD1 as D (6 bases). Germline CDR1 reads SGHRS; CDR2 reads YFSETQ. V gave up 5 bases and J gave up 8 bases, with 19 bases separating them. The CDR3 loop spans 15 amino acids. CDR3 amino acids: CASSRDGTSGEKLFF. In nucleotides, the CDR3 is TGCGCCAGCAGTCGGGACGGGACAAGTGGGGAAAAACTGTTTTTT.

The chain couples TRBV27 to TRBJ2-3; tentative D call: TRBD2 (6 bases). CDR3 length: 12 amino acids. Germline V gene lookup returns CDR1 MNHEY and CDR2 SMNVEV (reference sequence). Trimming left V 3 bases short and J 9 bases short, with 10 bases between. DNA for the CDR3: TGTGCCAGCAGTTTGTTGGGGGGAACGCAGTATTTT. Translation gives CASSLLGGTQYF.

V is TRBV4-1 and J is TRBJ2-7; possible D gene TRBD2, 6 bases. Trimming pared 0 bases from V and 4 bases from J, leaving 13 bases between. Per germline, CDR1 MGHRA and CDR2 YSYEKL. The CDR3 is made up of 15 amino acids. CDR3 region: CASSQETGDVYEQYF. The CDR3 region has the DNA TGCGCCAGCAGCCAAGAAACGGGGGACGTGTACGAGCAGTACTTC.

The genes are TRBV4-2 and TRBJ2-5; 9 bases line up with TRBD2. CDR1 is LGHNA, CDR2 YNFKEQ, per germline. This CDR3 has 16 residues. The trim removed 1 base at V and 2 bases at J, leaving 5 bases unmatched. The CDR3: CASSQALSGGQETQYF. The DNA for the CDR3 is TGTGCCAGCAGCCAAGCCCTTAGCGGGGGACAAGAGACCCAGTACTTC.

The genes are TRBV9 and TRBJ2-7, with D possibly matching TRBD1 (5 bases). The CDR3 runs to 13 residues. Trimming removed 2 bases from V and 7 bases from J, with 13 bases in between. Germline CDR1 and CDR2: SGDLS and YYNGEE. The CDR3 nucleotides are TGTGCCAGCAGCGTGGGGCCCCGCGAAGAGCAGTACTTC. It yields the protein CASSVGPREEQYF.

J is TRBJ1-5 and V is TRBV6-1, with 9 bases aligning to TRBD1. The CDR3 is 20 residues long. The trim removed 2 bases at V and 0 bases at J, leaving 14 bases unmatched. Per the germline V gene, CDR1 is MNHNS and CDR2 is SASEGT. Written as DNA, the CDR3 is TGTGCCAGCAGTGAACTGGCGTTGGGACAGGGCGTTTATAGCAATCAGCCCCAGCATTTT. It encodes CASSELALGQGVYSNQPQHF.

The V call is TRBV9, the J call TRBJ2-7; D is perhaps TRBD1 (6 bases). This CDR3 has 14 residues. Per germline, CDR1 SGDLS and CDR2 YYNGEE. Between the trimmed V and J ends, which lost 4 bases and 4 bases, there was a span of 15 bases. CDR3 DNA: TGTGCCAGCAGCCCTCTAAGGACAGAGTACGAGCAGTACTTC. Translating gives CASSPLRTEYEQYF.

CDR3 coding DNA: TGTGCCAGCAGCTTGCAGGGGGCGGGCAATGAGCAGTTCTTC. Its translation is CASSLQGAGNEQFF. The V gene is TRBV13, the J gene TRBJ2-1; TRBD1 aligns across 8 bases. CDR1 PRHDT and CDR2 FYEKMQ come from the germline V gene (reference sequence). With V trimmed by 3 bases and J by 6 bases, 4 bases remained unmatched. The CDR3 is 14 amino acids.

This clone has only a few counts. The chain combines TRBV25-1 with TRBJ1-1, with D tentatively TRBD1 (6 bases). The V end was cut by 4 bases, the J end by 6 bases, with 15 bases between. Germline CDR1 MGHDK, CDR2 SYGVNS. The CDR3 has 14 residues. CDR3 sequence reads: CASSGNRVSSEAFF. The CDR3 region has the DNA TGTGCCAGCAGTGGAAACAGGGTTAGCTCTGAAGCTTTCTTT.

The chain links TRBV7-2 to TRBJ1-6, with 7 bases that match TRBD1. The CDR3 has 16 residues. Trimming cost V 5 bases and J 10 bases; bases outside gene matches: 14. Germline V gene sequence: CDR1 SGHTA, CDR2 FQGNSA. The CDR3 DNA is TGTGCCAGCAGCCCGGAAGATAGGACAGGCGGGTCACCCCTCCACTTT. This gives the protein CASSPEDRTGGSPLHF.

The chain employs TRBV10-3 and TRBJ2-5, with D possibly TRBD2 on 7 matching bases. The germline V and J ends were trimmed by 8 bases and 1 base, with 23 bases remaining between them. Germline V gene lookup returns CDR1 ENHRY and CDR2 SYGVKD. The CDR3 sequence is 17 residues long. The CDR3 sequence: CAIGPPIRGGVQETQYF. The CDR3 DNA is TGTGCCATCGGCCCTCCGATTCGAGGGGGGGTCCAAGAGACCCAGTACTTC.

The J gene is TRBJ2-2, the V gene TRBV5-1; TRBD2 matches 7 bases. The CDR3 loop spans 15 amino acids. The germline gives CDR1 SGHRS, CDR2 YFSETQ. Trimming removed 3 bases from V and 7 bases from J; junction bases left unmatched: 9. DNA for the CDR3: TGCGCCAGCAGCTGGGGCGAGCGGGGTATCGGGGAGCTGTTTTTT. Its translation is CASSWGERGIGELFF.

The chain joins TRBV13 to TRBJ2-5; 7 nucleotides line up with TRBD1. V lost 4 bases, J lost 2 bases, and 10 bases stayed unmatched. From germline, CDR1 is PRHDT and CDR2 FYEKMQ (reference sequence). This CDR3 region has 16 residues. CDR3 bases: TGTGCCAGCAGCTCGAACCCCGGACAGGAGCAAGAGACCCAGTACTTC. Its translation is CASSSNPGQEQETQYF. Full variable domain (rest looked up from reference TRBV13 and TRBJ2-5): AAGVIQSPRHLIKEKRETATLKCYPIPRHDTVYWYQQGPGQDPQFLISFYEKMQSDKGSIPDRFSAQQFSDYHSELNMSSLELGDSALYFCASSSNPGQEQETQYFGPGTRLLVL.

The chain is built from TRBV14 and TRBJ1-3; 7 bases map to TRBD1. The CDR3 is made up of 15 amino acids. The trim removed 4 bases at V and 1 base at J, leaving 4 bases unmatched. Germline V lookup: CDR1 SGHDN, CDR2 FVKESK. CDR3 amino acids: CASSPGQSSGNTIYF. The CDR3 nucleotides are TGTGCCAGCAGCCCGGGACAGAGTTCTGGAAACACCATATATTTT.

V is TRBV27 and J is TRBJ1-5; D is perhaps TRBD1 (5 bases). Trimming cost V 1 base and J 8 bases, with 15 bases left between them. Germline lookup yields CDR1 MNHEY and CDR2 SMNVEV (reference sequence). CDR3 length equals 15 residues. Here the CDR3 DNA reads TGTGCCAGCAGTTTATACGGGGGGGGAGTGAAGCCCCAGCATTTT. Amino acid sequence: CASSLYGGGVKPQHF.

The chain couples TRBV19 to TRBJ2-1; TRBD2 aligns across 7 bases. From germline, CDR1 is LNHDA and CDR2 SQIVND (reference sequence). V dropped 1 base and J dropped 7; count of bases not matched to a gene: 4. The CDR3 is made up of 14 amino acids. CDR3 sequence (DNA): TGTGCCAGTAGTATAGCCAGAGCGGGGAATGAGCAGTTCTTC. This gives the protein CASSIARAGNEQFF.

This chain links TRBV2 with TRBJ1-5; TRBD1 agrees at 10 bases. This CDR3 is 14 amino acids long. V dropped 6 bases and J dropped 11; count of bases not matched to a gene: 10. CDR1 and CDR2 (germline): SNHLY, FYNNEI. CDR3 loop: CASSRGQGNRSQHF. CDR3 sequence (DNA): TGTGCCAGCAGCCGGGGACAGGGGAATAGGTCCCAGCATTTT.

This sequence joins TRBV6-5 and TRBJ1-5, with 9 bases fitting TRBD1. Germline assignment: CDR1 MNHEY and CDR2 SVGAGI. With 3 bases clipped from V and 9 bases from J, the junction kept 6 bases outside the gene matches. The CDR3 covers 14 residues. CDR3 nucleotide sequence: TGTGCCAGCAGTTATTCCGGGACAGGGACGCCCCAGCATTTT. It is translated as CASSYSGTGTPQHF.

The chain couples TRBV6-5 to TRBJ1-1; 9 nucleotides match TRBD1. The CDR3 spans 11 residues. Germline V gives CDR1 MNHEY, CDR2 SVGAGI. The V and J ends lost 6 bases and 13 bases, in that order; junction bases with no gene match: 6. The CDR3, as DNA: TGTGCCAGCAGGTCACAGGGGGCCCTTTTCTTT. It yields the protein CASRSQGALFF.

The CDR3 DNA reads TGTGCCTGGAGGAACAGGGGAGACACTGAAGCTTTCTTT. Translation: CAWRNRGDTEAFF. The chain combines TRBV30 with TRBJ1-1; 7 bases line up with TRBD1. The CDR3 length is 13 residues. In germline, CDR1 is GTSNPN, CDR2 SVGIG (reference sequence). V lost 3 bases, J lost 3 bases, and 4 bases stayed unmatched.

CDR3 in amino acids: CASRTGGDTGELFF. The CDR3 DNA reads as TGTGCCAGCAGAACAGGGGGCGACACCGGGGAGCTGTTTTTT. The genes are TRBV2 and TRBJ2-2; 9 bases are shared with TRBD1. Germline CDR1 SNHLY, CDR2 FYNNEI. CDR3 length equals 14 residues. After removal of 6 bases from V and 3 bases from J, the junction contained 2 bases not matched to a gene.

CDR3 bases: TGCAGCGCATCGGACAGGGAGCGGGACACCATATATTTT. Translating gives CSASDRERDTIYF. The genes are TRBV29-1 and TRBJ1-3; the match to TRBD1 covers 8 bases. This CDR3 comprises 13 residues. The V segment lost 7 bases and the J segment 8 bases; nucleotides outside the gene matches: 10. Germline values: CDR1 SQVTM, CDR2 ANQGSEA.

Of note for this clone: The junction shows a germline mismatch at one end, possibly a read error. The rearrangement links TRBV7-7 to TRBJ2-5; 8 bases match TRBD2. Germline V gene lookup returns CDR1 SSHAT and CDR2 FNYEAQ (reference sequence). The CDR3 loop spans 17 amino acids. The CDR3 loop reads CASSSIRGLEVQETQYF. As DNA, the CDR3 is TGTGCTAGCAGCTCCATCCGGGGACTAGAGGTACAAGAGACCCAGTACTTC. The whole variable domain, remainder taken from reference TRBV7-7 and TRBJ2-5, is GAGVSQSPRYKVTKRGQDVTLRCDPISSHATLYWYQQALGQGPEFLTYFNYEAQPDKSGLPSDRFSAERPEGSISTLTIQRTEQRDSAMYRCASSSIRGLEVQETQYFGPGTRLLVL.

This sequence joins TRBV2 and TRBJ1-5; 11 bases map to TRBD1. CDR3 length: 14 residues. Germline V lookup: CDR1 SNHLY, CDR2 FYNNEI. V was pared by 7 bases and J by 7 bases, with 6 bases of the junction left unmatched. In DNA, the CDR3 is TGTGCCAGCACCCGGACAGGGGGCGGACAGCCCCAGCATTTT. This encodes CASTRTGGGQPQHF.

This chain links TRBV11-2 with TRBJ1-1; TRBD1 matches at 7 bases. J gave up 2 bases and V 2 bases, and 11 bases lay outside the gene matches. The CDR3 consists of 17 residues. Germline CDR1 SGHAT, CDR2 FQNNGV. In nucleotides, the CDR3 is TGTGCCAGCAGCTTAACCCCCGGGAGGGGGCTCAACACTGAAGCTTTCTTT. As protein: CASSLTPGRGLNTEAFF.